These 19 T cell receptor beta chains originate from one sample sequenced in a study of T cells in Graves' hyperthyroidism and ophthalmopathy. Using RNA transcripts as the source, TCR beta CDR3 regions were amplified. The HTBI primer set served for first-round RT-PCR of the TCR CDR3. TCRdb reanalysed the multiplex PCR reads using MiXCR and keeps one entry per CDR3 protein. The sample has 300,000 to 500,000 distinct CDR3 sequences, 14% to 15% seen once; the top ten hold 32%. Material for sequencing was blood. These receptors all stem from a young woman with Graves' hyperthyroidism.

This clonotype was found many times. V usage is TRBV24-1 and J usage is TRBJ1-2; TRBD1 matches 7 bases. Germline V lookup: CDR1 KGHDR, CDR2 SFDVKD. This CDR3 spans 12 amino acids. V gave up 6 bases and J gave up 7 bases; unmatched junction bases: 4. The CDR3 bases are TGTGCCACCAGTCGACAGGGTCTTGGCTACACCTTC. Its protein product is CATSRQGLGYTF.

This clonotype was recorded a few times. V and J are TRBV6-1 and TRBJ2-7, with 8 bases fitting TRBD1. After removal of 10 bases from V and 1 base from J, the junction contained 15 bases not matched to a gene. Germline assignment: CDR1 MNHNS and CDR2 SASEGT. This CDR3 has 16 residues. This CDR3 is CATLGWQGAISYEQYF. CDR3 sequence (DNA): TGTGCCACCCTTGGGTGGCAGGGGGCGATTTCCTACGAGCAGTACTTC.

The CDR3 protein is CASSPPNRNRGYEQYF. The CDR3 DNA follows: TGTGCCAGCTCACCACCGAATAGAAACAGGGGCTACGAGCAGTACTTC. The chain joins TRBV18 to TRBJ2-7, with TRBD1 matching 7 bases. J lost 3 bases, V lost 0 bases, and 8 bases had no gene match. The germline gives CDR1 KGHSH, CDR2 LQKENI. The CDR3 contains 16 residues.

The sample holds many counts of this clonotype. The chain carries TRBV24-1 and TRBJ2-2; weak D call: TRBD1 (6 bases). Per the germline V gene, CDR1 is KGHDR and CDR2 is SFDVKD. V lost 9 bases and J 4 bases, leaving 20 bases between the germline ends. This CDR3 has 16 amino acids. The CDR3 region has the DNA TGTGCCACCGCCCAGGACAGACGGCCCAGCACCGGGGAGCTGTTTTTT. Encoded protein: CATAQDRRPSTGELFF.

In this sample, this clonotype turned up a few times. The J gene is TRBJ2-3, the V gene TRBV27; 7 positions agree with TRBD1. Germline V CDR1 and CDR2: MNHEY, SMNVEV (reference sequence). The CDR3 is made up of 16 amino acids. The V segment lost 5 bases and the J segment 2 bases; nucleotides outside the gene matches: 10. CDR3: CASSKIRDSPTDTQYF. In DNA, the CDR3 is TGTGCCAGCAGTAAGATCCGGGACAGCCCCACAGATACGCAGTATTTT.

The genes are TRBV27 and TRBJ2-7, with 11 positions matching TRBD2. This CDR3 has 15 amino acids. From germline, CDR1 is MNHEY and CDR2 SMNVEV (reference sequence). The V gene end was trimmed by 2 bases and the J gene end by 5 bases; junction bases not matched to a gene: 5. CDR3 sequence: CASSLLLAGANEQYF. CDR3 DNA: TGTGCCAGCAGTTTACTACTAGCGGGAGCAAACGAGCAGTACTTC.

This clonotype was picked up a small number of times. The rearrangement uses TRBV27 and TRBJ1-5, with D perhaps matching TRBD1 (6 bases). V lost 6 bases, J lost 8 bases, and 20 bases lay in between. Germline-derived CDR1 and CDR2 are MNHEY and SMNVEV (reference sequence). This CDR3 comprises 15 residues. The CDR3 DNA is TGTGCCAGCAGCCCTACAGAGACAGGCCATGAGCCCCAGCATTTT. Its translation: CASSPTETGHEPQHF.

This clonotype was detected many times. The chain employs TRBV6-1 and TRBJ1-1; D unresolved. Trimming left V 4 bases short and J 4 bases short, with 10 bases between. The CDR3 runs to 13 residues. Germline V gene data show CDR1 as MNHNS and CDR2 as SASEGT. CDR3 in DNA: TGTGCCAGCAGTGGCGAGGTCGTCACTGAAGCTTTCTTT. This encodes CASSGEVVTEAFF.

This clonotype has ten or more counts. V and J are TRBV28 and TRBJ2-5, with 11 nucleotides matching TRBD1. The junction had 7 bases not matched to a gene; V was cut back by 7 bases and J by 0 bases. The germline V gene has CDR1 MDHEN and CDR2 SYDVKM. The CDR3 loop spans 16 amino acids. Here the CDR3 reads CASNFRDRGDQETQYF. CDR3 DNA: TGTGCCAGCAACTTTCGGGACAGGGGGGACCAAGAGACCCAGTACTTC.

This clonotype showed up just a few times. The chain couples TRBV7-3 to TRBJ1-2, with TRBD1 identical over 9 bases. The CDR3 spans 14 residues. CDR1 and CDR2 (germline): SGHTA, FQGTGA. V lost 5 bases to trimming and J lost 8 bases; unmatched junction nucleotides: 9. The CDR3 DNA reads as TGTGCCAGCAGCCAACAGGGGGCTGCGGGAGGCTACACCTTC. It is translated as CASSQQGAAGGYTF.

This clonotype was counted many times. The chain carries TRBV7-6 and TRBJ2-1, with D possibly TRBD2 on 5 matching bases. Trimming took off 6 bases at V and 10 bases at J, with 13 bases between the two ends. There are 12 residues in the CDR3. Germline loops: CDR1 SGHVS, CDR2 FNYEAQ. The CDR3 DNA reads as TGTGCCAGCAGTCCCGAGGGCGCGGAGCAGTTCTTC. Protein product: CASSPEGAEQFF.

Here the CDR3 reads CSARVGLAGGPSYNEQFF. The CDR3, as DNA: TGCAGTGCTAGAGTAGGGCTAGCGGGAGGGCCTTCCTACAATGAGCAGTTCTTC. J is TRBJ2-1 and V is TRBV20-1, with TRBD2 matching 12 bases. The germline gives CDR1 DFQATT, CDR2 SNEGSKA (reference sequence). Trimming removed 1 base from V and 1 base from J; junction bases left unmatched: 8. This CDR3 is built from 18 residues.

This clonotype was counted at least ten times. The gene calls are TRBV15 and TRBJ2-5, with 12 bases identical to TRBD2. This CDR3 is 16 amino acids long. The V and J ends lost 2 bases and 4 bases, in that order; junction bases with no gene match: 5. Per germline, CDR1 LNHNV and CDR2 YYDKDF (reference sequence). The CDR3 protein is CATSRPKLAGGETQYF. In nucleotides, the CDR3 is TGTGCCACCAGCAGACCCAAACTAGCGGGAGGAGAGACCCAGTACTTC.

This clonotype occurred many times. The chain has TRBV7-9 and TRBJ2-1, with D possibly TRBD1 on 7 matching bases. The germline V and J ends were trimmed by 5 bases and 0 bases, with 14 bases remaining between them. Germline CDR1 and CDR2: SEHNR and FQNEAQ (reference sequence). The CDR3 extends over 16 amino acids. The CDR3 loop is CASSRRDSSSYNEQFF. In DNA, the CDR3 is TGTGCCAGCAGCAGGAGGGACAGCAGCTCCTACAATGAGCAGTTCTTC. Supplemented by reference TRBV7-9 and TRBJ2-1, the full variable domain reads DTGVSQNPRHKITKRGQNVTFRCDPISEHNRLYWYRQTLGQGPEFLTYFQNEAQLEKSRLLSDRFSAERPKGSFSTLEIQRTEQGDSAMYLCASSRRDSSSYNEQFFGPGTRLTVL.

This clonotype was picked up many times. V and J are TRBV29-1 and TRBJ2-5; 10 bases match TRBD1. Germline CDR1 SQVTM, CDR2 ANQGSEA. The CDR3 loop spans 14 amino acids. V gave up 5 bases and J gave up 1 base; unmatched junction bases: 4. The CDR3 is CSVTGTGVQETQYF. DNA for the CDR3: TGCAGCGTTACCGGGACAGGGGTCCAAGAGACCCAGTACTTC.

This clonotype was seen ten or more times. The gene calls are TRBV12-3 or TRBV12-4 and TRBJ2-5; D may be TRBD2 (6 bases). This CDR3 contains 13 residues. Trimming cost V 3 bases and J 5 bases, with 10 bases left between them. The CDR3 DNA sequence: TGTGCCAGCAGTTTTGCGGGGCGGGAGACCCAGTACTTC. It specifies CASSFAGRETQYF.

The chain uses TRBV4-1 and TRBJ2-2; either TRBD1 or TRBD2 may fit D (5 bases each). Trimming removed 2 bases from V and 5 bases from J, with 24 bases in between. The CDR3 length is 19 residues. Germline V lookup: CDR1 MGHRA, CDR2 YSYEKL. In DNA form, the CDR3 reads TGCGCCAGCAGCCAATTTCCGGGACCGCGGGTCTCGGGAACCGGGGAGCTGTTTTTT. Protein product: CASSQFPGPRVSGTGELFF.

In regard to this clonotype: Compared with germline, one end of the junction differs, possibly owing to a read error. The chain uses TRBV6-1 and TRBJ2-7, with D unresolved. The CDR3 sequence is 13 residues long. Germline-derived CDR1 and CDR2 are MNHNS and SASEGT. The CDR3 nucleotides read TGTGCCAGCCCAAGACTGAGCTCCTACGAGCTGTACTTC. Residues: CASPRLSSYELYF.

This clonotype has a count of ten or more. J is TRBJ2-7 and V is TRBV18; 7 positions agree with TRBD1. The ends lost 2 bases at V and 2 bases at J; junction bases unmatched: 3. The CDR3 loop spans 14 amino acids. CDR1 is KGHSH and CDR2 is LQKENI in the germline V gene. The CDR3 sequence is CASSPAGTAYEQYF. CDR3 sequence (DNA): TGTGCCAGCTCACCAGCCGGGACAGCCTACGAGCAGTACTTC.